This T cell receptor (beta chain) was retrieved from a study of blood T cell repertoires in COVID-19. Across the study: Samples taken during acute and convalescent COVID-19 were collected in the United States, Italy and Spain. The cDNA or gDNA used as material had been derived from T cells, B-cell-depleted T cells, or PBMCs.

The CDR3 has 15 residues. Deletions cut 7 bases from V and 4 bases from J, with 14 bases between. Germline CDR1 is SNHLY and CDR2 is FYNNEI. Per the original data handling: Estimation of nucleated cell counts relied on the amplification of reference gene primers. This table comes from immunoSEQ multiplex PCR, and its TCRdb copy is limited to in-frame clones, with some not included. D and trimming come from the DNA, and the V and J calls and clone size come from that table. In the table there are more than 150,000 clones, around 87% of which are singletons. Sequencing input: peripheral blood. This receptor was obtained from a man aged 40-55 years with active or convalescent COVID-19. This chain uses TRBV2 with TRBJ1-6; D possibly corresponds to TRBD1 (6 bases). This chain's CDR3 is CASIQGLVYNSPLHF. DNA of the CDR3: TGTGCCAGCATTCAGGGGTTGGTTTATAATTCACCCCTCCACTTT.